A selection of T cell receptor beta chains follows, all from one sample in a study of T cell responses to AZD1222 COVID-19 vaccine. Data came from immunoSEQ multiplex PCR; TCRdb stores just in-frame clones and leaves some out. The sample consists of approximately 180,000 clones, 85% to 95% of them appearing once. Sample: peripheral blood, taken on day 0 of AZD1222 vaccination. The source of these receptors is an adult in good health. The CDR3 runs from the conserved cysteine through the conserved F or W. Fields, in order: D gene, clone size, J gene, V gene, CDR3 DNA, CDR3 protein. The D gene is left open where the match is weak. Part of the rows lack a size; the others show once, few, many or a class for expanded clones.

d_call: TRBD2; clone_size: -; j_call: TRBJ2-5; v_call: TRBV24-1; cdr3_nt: TGTGCCACCAGTGATGGGACTAGCGGCCCTCAAGAGACCCAGTACTTC; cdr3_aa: CATSDGTSGPQETQYF
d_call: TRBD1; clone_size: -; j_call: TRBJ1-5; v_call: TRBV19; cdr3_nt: TGTGCCAGTAGTATAGCACAGGGGGCTCGCAATCAGCCCCAGCATTTT; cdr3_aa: CASSIAQGARNQPQHF
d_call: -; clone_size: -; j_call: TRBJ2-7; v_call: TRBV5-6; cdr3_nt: TGTGCCAGCAGCTTTGGGGACTACGAGCAGTACTTC; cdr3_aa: CASSFGDYEQYF
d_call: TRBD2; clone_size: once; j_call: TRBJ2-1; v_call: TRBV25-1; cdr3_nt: TGTGCCAGCGGGGCGGGAGGGGCCTACAATGAGCAGTTCTTC; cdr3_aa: CASGAGGAYNEQFF
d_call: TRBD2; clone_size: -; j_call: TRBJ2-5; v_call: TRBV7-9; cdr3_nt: TGTGCCAGCAGCGATGACGGGGGGTTAGAGACCCAGTACTTC; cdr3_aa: CASSDDGGLETQYF
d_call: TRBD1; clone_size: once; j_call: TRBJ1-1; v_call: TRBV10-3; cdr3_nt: TGTGCCATTGGGACAGACACTGAAGCTTTCTTT; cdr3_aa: CAIGTDTEAFF
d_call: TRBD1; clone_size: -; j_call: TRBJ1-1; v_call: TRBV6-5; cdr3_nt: TGTGCCAGCAGTTCGGACAGGGGGCTCTTGAACACTGAAGCTTTCTTT; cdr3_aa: CASSSDRGLLNTEAFF
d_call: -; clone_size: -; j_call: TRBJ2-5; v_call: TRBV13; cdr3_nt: TGTGCCAGCAGCTCCCGACCTGGGGGAGTGGGCCAAGAGACCCAGTACTTC; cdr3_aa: CASSSRPGGVGQETQYF
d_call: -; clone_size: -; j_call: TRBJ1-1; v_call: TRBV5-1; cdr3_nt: TGCGCCAGCAGCTTGTCCCCTTTTGGAAACACTGAAGCTTTCTTT; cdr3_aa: CASSLSPFGNTEAFF
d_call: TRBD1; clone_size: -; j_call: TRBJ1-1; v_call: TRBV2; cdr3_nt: TGTGCCAGCATTACGGACAGGGGGGGCACTGAAGCTTTCTTT; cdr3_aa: CASITDRGGTEAFF
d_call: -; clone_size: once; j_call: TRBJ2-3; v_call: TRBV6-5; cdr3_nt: TGTGCCAGCAGTCCGAGCGGACCCCGGGATACGCAGTATTTT; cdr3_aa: CASSPSGPRDTQYF
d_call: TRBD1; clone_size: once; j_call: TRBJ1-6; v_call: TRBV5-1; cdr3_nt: TGCGCCAGCAGCTCCCGCGGGACAGGGAGGTTTAATTCACCCCTCCACTTT; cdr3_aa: CASSSRGTGRFNSPLHF
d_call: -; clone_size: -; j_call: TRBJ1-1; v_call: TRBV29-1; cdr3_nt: TGCAGCTTTAGGACGGGGAACACTGAAGCTTTCTTT; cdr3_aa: CSFRTGNTEAFF
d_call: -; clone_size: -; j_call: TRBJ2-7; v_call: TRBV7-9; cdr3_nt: TGTGCCAGCAGCTTACGGGGCGAACCATCCTACGAGCAGTACTTC; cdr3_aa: CASSLRGEPSYEQYF
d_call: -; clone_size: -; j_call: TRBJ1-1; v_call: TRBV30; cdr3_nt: TGTGCCTGGAGTATCCGCCGCACTGAAGCTTTCTTT; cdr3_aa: CAWSIRRTEAFF
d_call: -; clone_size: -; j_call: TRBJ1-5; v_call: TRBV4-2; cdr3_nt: TGTGCCAGCTCTGGGTTTTTAGACCAGCCCCAGCATTTT; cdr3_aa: CASSGFLDQPQHF
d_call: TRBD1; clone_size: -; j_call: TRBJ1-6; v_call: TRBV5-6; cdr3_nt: TGTGCCAGCAGCTTGGTAGGGCCAGGGGGTTATAATTCACCCCTCCACTTT; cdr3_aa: CASSLVGPGGYNSPLHF
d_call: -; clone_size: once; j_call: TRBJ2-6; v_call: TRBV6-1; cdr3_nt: TGTGCCAGCAGTGAACTGGGGGTTGGGGCCAACGTCCTGACTTTC; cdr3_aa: CASSELGVGANVLTF
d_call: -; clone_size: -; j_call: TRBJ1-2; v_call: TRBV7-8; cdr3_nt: TGTGCCAGCAGCTTAGGGCAGGGAGGCTATGGCTACACCTTC; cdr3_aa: CASSLGQGGYGYTF
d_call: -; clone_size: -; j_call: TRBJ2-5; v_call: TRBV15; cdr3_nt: TGTGCCACCAGCAGATTAGCGGTGAGGGGAGAGACCCAGTACTTC; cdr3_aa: CATSRLAVRGETQYF
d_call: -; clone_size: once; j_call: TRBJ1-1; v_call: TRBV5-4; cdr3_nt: TGTGCCAGCAGCTTGACCAGCATGAACACTGAAGCTTTCTTT; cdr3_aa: CASSLTSMNTEAFF
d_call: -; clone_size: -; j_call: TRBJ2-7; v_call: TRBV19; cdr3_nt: TGTGCCAGTAGCATGGGACTGATCTACGAGCAGTACTTC; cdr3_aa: CASSMGLIYEQYF
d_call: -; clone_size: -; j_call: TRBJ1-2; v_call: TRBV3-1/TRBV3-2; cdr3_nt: TGTGCCAGCAGCCCGGACAGTGCTGGCTACACCTTC; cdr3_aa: CASSPDSAGYTF
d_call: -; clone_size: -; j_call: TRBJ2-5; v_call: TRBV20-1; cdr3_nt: TGCAGTGCTATCGTTTCCGAGACCCAGTACTTC; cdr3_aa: CSAIVSETQYF
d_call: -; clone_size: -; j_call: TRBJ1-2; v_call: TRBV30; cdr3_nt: TGTGCCTGGAGTGTACTAGACTATGGCTACACCTTC; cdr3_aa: CAWSVLDYGYTF
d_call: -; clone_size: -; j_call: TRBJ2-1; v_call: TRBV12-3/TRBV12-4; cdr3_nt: TGTGCCAGCAGTTTCGGTCGCGAGCAGTTCTTC; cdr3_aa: CASSFGREQFF
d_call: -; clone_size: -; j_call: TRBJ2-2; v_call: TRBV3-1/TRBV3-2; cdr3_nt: TGTGCCAGCAGCCTCGGCGGGGCAAGGACCGGGGAGCTGTTTTTT; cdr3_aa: CASSLGGARTGELFF
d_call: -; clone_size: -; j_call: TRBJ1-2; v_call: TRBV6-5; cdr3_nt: TGTGCCAGCCGCCCTAACTATGGCTACACCTTC; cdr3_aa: CASRPNYGYTF
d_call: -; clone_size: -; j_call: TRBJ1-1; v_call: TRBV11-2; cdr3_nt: TGTGCCAGCAGCTTCCGGACGGCTGAAGCTTTCTTT; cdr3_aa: CASSFRTAEAFF
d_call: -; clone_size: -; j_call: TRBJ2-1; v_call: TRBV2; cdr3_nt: TGTGCCAGCATAGAGGGCAATGAGCAGTTCTTC; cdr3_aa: CASIEGNEQFF
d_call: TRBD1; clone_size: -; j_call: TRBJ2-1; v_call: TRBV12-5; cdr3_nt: TGTGCTAGTCTACAGGGGGTTCTCAATGAGCAGTTCTTC; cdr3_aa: CASLQGVLNEQFF
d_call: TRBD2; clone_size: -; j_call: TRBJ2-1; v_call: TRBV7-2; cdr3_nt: TGTGCCAGCAGCTTGGGGTTAGCGGGAAGGAATGAGCAGTTCTTC; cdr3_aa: CASSLGLAGRNEQFF
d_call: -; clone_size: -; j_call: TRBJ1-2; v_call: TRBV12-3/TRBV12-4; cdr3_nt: TGTGCCAGCAGTTCGGGGGGCTACACCTTC; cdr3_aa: CASSSGGYTF
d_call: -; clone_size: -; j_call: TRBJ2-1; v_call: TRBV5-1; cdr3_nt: TGCGCCAGCAGCTTGGTCGTATCGGGGCAGGGATTGGACAATGAGCAGTTCTTC; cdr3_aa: CASSLVVSGQGLDNEQFF
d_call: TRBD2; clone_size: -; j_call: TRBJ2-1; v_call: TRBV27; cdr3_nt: TGTGCCAGCAGTCCCGGGACTAGCGGGATGTACAATGAGCAGTTCTTC; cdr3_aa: CASSPGTSGMYNEQFF
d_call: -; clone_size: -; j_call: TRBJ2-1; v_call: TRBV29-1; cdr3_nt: TGCAGCGGGGACCAACTTTGGGGGAATGAGCAGTTCTTC; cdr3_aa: CSGDQLWGNEQFF